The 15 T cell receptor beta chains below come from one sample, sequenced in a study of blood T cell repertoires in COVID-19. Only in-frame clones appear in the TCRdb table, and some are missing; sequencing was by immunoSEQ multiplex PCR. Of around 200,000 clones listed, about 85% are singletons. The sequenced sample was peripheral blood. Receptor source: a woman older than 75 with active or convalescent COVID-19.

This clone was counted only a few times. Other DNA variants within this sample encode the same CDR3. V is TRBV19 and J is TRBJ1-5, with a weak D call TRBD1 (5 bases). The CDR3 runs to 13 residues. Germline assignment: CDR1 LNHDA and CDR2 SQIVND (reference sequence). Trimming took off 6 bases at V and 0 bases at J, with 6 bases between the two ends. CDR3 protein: CASSDSSNQPQHF. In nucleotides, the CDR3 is TGTGCCAGTAGCGACAGTAGCAATCAGCCCCAGCATTTT.

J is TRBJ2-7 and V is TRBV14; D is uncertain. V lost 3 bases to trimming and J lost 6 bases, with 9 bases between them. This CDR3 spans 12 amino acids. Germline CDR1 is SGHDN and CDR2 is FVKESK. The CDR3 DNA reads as TGTGCCAGCAGCCATCCTAGATCCGAGCAGTACTTC. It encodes CASSHPRSEQYF. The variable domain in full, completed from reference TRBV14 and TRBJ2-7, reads EAGVTQFPSHSVIEKGQTVTLRCDPISGHDNLYWYRRVMGKEIKFLLHFVKESKQDESGMPNNRFLAERTGGTYSTLKVQPAELEDSGVYFCASSHPRSEQYFGPGTRLTVT.

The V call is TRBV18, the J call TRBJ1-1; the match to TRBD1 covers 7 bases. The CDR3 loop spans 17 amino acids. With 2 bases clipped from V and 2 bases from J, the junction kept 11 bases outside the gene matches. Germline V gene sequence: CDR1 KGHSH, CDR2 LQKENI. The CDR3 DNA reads TGTGCCAGCTCACCAAATGAAGCAGGGGGTGGAAACACTGAAGCTTTCTTT. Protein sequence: CASSPNEAGGGNTEAFF.

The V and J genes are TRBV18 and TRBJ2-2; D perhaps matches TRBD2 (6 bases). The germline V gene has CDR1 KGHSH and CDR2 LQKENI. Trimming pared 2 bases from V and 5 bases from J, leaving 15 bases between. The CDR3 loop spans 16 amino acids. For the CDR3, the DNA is TGTGCCAGCTCACCAAGCGCGGGGCCAGGAACCGGGGAGCTGTTTTTT. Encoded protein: CASSPSAGPGTGELFF.

The CDR3 loop reads CSVTGTGLTYEQYF. Written as DNA, the CDR3 is TGCAGCGTAACCGGGACAGGTCTTACCTACGAGCAGTACTTC. The rearrangement joins TRBV29-1 to TRBJ2-7, with TRBD1 identical over 8 bases. The CDR3 consists of 14 residues. J gave up 2 bases and V 6 bases, and 9 bases lay outside the gene matches. Germline loops: CDR1 SQVTM, CDR2 ANQGSEA.

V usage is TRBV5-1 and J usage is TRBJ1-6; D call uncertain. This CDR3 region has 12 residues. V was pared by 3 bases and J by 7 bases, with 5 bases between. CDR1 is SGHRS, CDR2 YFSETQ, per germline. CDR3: CASSSGNSPLHF. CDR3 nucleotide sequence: TGCGCCAGCAGCTCAGGAAATTCACCCCTCCACTTT. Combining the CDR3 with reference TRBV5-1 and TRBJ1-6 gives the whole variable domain KAGVTQTPRYLIKTRGQQVTLSCSPISGHRSVSWYQQTPGQGLQFLFEYFSETQRNKGNFPGRFSGRQFSNSRSEMNVSTLELGDSALYLCASSSGNSPLHFGNGTRLTVT.

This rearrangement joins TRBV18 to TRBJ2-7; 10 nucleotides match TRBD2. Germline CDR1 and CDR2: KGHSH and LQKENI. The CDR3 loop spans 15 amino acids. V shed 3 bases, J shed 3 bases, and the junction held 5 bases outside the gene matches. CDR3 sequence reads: CASSPLAGEDYEQYF. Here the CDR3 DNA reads TGTGCCAGCTCACCTCTAGCGGGGGAGGACTACGAGCAGTACTTC.

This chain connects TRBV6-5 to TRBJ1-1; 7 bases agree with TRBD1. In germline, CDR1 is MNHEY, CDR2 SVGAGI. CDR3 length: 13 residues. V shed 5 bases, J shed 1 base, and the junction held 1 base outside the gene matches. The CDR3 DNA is TGTGCCAGCAGTACAGGGGAGAACACTGAAGCTTTCTTT. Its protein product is CASSTGENTEAFF.

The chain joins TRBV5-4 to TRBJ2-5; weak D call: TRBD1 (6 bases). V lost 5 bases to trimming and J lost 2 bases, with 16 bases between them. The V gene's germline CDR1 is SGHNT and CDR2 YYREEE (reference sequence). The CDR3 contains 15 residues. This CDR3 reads CASSKRQALQETQYF. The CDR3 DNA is TGTGCCAGCAGTAAAAGACAGGCCCTACAAGAGACCCAGTACTTC. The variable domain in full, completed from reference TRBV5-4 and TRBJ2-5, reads ETGVTQSPTHLIKTRGQQVTLRCSSQSGHNTVSWYQQALGQGPQFIFQYYREEENGRGNFPPRFSGLQFPNYSSELNVNALELDDSALYLCASSKRQALQETQYFGPGTRLLVL.

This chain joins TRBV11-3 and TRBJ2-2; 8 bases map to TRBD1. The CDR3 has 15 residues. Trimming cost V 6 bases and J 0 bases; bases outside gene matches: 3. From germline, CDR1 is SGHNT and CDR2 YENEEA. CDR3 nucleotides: TGTGCCAGCAGGACACAGGGGGCGAACACCGGGGAGCTGTTTTTT. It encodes CASRTQGANTGELFF.

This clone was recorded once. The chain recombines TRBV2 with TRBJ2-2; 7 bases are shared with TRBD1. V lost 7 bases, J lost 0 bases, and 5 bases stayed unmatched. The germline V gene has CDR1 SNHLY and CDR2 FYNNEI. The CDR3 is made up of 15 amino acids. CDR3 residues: CASTGTVTNTGELFF. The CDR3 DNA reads TGTGCCAGCACCGGGACAGTTACGAACACCGGGGAGCTGTTTTTT.

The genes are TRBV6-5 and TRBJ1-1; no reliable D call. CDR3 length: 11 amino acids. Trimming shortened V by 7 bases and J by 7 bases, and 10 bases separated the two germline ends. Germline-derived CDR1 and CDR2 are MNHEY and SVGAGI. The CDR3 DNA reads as TGTGCCAGCACTCGGTACGGTGAAGCTTTCTTT. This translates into CASTRYGEAFF.

The CDR3 sequence is CASSLSPSGTGELFF. The DNA of the CDR3 is TGTGCCAGCAGCCTCTCCCCTAGCGGCACCGGGGAGCTGTTTTTT. This chain uses TRBV7-2 with TRBJ2-2, with TRBD2 matching over 7 bases. This CDR3 comprises 15 residues. From germline, CDR1 is SGHTA and CDR2 FQGNSA. The V gene end was trimmed by 5 bases and the J gene end by 4 bases; junction bases not matched to a gene: 7.

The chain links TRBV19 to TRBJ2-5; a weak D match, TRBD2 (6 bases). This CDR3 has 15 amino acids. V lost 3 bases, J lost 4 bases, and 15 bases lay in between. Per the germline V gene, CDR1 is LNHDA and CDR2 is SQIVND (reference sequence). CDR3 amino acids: CASSIGGSILETQYF. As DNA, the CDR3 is TGTGCCAGTAGTATTGGAGGGTCCATACTAGAGACCCAGTACTTC.

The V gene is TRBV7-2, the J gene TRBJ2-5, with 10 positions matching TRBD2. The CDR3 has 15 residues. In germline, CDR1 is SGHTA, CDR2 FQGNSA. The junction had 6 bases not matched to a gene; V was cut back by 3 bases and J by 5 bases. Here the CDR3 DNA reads TGTGCCAGCAGCTTTCAGCGGGGGGGCCTTGAGACCCAGTACTTC. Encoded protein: CASSFQRGGLETQYF.